This T cell receptor (beta chain) was identified during a study of response to subunit inactivated influenza vaccine (dated by TCRdb to the late 2010s). For the study in its entirety: To follow how T cells responded to a trivalent subunit inactivated influenza vaccine, the researchers relied on deep quantitative profiling of the T cell receptor repertoire.

Trimming at the junction amounts to 8 bases on V and 3 bases on J, and the germline ends lie 8 bases apart. The CDR3 numbers 11 residues from cysteine through phenylalanine. Kept here is only the CDR3 DNA, which spans 33 bases and is read in frame from base 1. This clonotype was picked up many times. No antigen is known for it. No base qualities exist here, and no much larger clone lies one base off it. The method behind the library was RT-PCR. The instrument was an Illumina HiSeq 2500. The raw public data were reprocessed by TCRdb itself: fastp quality trimming at Q25, MiXCR clonotype calling, in-frame beta chains only. Every entry covers one CDR3 protein and lists the most common genes and DNA from its rows. This sample has approximately 700,000 distinct CDR3 sequences in its table, and roughly 14% of those were observed once. The ten largest account for 11% of the sample. Summary of the overall study and its limitations: The authors suggested that each seasonal influenza vaccination may recruit only a limited number of new T cells.

The clonotype comes from a man in his fifties or sixties who received an inactivated influenza vaccine. Donor details come from another sample of the same person, matched by shared clones. Recombination connected TRBV12-3 or TRBV12-4 to TRBJ2-7; there is no confident call for the D gene. Specimen: PBMCs from blood, collected 11 to 12 days after vaccination. CDR3 reads: CASSANYEQYF. The DNA is TGTGCCAGCTCTGCGAACTACGAGCAGTACTTC.